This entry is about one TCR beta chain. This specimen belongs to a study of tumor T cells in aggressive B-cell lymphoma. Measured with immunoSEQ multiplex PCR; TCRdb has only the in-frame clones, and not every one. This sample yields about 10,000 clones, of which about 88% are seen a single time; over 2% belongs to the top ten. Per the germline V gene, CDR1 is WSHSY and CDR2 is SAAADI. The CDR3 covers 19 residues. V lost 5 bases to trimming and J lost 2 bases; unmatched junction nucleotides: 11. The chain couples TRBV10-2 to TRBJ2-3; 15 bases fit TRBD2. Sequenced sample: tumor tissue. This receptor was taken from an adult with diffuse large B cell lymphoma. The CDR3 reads CASSPGLAGGEEYTDTQYF. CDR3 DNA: TGCGCCAGCAGTCCGGGACTAGCGGGAGGTGAGGAATACACAGATACGCAGTATTTT.